The 9 T cell receptor beta chains below were found in one sample sequenced in a study of T cell responses to AZD1222 COVID-19 vaccine. Method: immunoSEQ multiplex PCR; TCRdb's copy keeps in-frame clones and lacks some. The sample lists 130,000 to 150,000 clones, more than 85% occurring once. The source material was peripheral blood, sampled after recovery from COVID-19. The receptors were sampled from an adult who had recovered from COVID-19.

This chain links TRBV3-1 (or the pseudogene TRBV3-2) with TRBJ2-7; perhaps TRBD2 as D (6 bases). Germline V gene lookup returns CDR1 LGHDT and CDR2 YNNKEL (reference sequence). V lost 1 base, J lost 3 bases, and 13 bases lay in between. The CDR3 has 15 amino acids. As DNA, the CDR3 is TGTGCCAGCAGCCAAGTTGCGGGGCAAGTCTACGAGCAGTACTTC. This sequence encodes CASSQVAGQVYEQYF.

This chain connects TRBV5-6 to TRBJ2-3; 12 positions match TRBD2. This CDR3 region has 15 residues. CDR1 SGHDT and CDR2 YYEEEE come from the germline V gene. The trim removed 4 bases at V and 4 bases at J, leaving 4 bases unmatched. The CDR3 spells CASSGLAGSSDTQYF. CDR3 nucleotides: TGTGCCAGCAGCGGACTAGCGGGAAGTTCAGATACGCAGTATTTT.

This clone was seen once. The chain uses TRBV5-4 and TRBJ1-1; 7 bases are a match to TRBD1. This CDR3 spans 14 amino acids. J lost 2 bases, V lost 4 bases, and 5 bases had no gene match. The germline V gene has CDR1 SGHNT and CDR2 YYREEE (reference sequence). CDR3 region: CASSMTGSNTEAFF. The CDR3 region has the DNA TGTGCCAGCAGCATGACAGGGTCCAACACTGAAGCTTTCTTT.

The V gene is TRBV6-5, the J gene TRBJ1-1, with D unresolved. The germline V gene encodes CDR1 MNHEY and CDR2 SVGAGI. CDR3 length: 13 amino acids. V lost 6 bases, J lost 3 bases, and 11 bases lay in between. The CDR3, as DNA: TGTGCCAGCAGGAACGGAATGGACACTGAAGCTTTCTTT. Encoded protein: CASRNGMDTEAFF.

CDR3 nucleotide sequence: TGTGCCAGCAGCTTCTTCACCGGGGAGCTGTTTTTT. This encodes CASSFFTGELFF. This chain links TRBV11-2 with TRBJ2-2; D ambiguous. V was cut by 3 bases and J by 4 bases, with 3 bases left in between. The CDR3 has 12 residues. Germline V gene data show CDR1 as SGHAT and CDR2 as FQNNGV.

This chain joins TRBV2 and TRBJ2-6, with TRBD1 matching 8 bases. The V gene end was trimmed by 6 bases and the J gene end by 0 bases; junction bases not matched to a gene: 1. The germline CDR1 and CDR2 sequences are SNHLY and FYNNEI. This CDR3 has 15 amino acids. CDR3 in DNA: TGTGCCAGCAGCAGGGGGCCCTCTGGGGCCAACGTCCTGACTTTC. Residues: CASSRGPSGANVLTF. Drawing the rest from reference TRBV2 and TRBJ2-6, the complete variable domain is EPEVTQTPSHQVTQMGQEVILRCVPISNHLYFYWYRQILGQKVEFLVSFYNNEISEKSEIFDDQFSVERPDGSNFTLKIRSTKLEDSAMYFCASSRGPSGANVLTFGAGSRLTVL.

J is TRBJ2-3 and V is TRBV2; D may be TRBD1 (6 bases). The CDR3 spans 17 residues. Trimming left V 10 bases short and J 2 bases short, with 25 bases between. Germline assignment: CDR1 SNHLY and CDR2 FYNNEI. The CDR3 DNA reads TGTGCCAACCACCCGAGTACCGGGACACCCTTCACAGATACGCAGTATTTT. Its protein is CANHPSTGTPFTDTQYF.

V and J are TRBV5-6 and TRBJ1-6, with D possibly TRBD1 on 6 matching bases. Looked up from germline, CDR1 is SGHDT and CDR2 is YYEEEE. The ends were cut back, 4 bases at V and 7 bases at J, with 18 bases in the middle. There are 16 residues in the CDR3. The CDR3 sequence is CASSPRREGDNSPLHF. Written as DNA, the CDR3 is TGTGCCAGCAGCCCCCGCCGCGAGGGGGACAATTCACCCCTCCACTTT.

V usage is TRBV19 and J usage is TRBJ1-2; 8 positions agree with TRBD1. The CDR3 sequence is 14 residues long. Germline lookup yields CDR1 LNHDA and CDR2 SQIVND (reference sequence). Trimming removed 5 bases from V and 6 bases from J; junction bases left unmatched: 8. The CDR3 region has the DNA TGTGCCAGTAGTTTGGGGACAGGCGTCGATGGCTACACCTTC. Amino acids: CASSLGTGVDGYTF.